Listed here are 3 T cell receptor beta chains from one sample, sequenced in a study of T cell changes during pregnancy in multiple sclerosis. Produced via immunoSEQ multiplex PCR; TCRdb's table is partial and in-frame only. Here the sample spans about 27,000 clones, roughly 86% being singletons. The input for sequencing was CD8+ T cells from peripheral blood mononuclear cells, taken in the first trimester of pregnancy. These receptors were collected from a female donor in good health, enrolled as a control in a pregnancy study.

CDR3: CASSEYSAEQYF. The CDR3 nucleotides are TGCGCCAGCAGTGAGTATAGCGCCGAGCAGTACTTC. V is TRBV10-1 and J is TRBJ2-7; possible D gene TRBD2, 5 bases. This CDR3 contains 12 residues. In germline, CDR1 is WNHNN, CDR2 SYGVQD (reference sequence). V was shortened by 1 base and J by 6 bases, with 7 bases between the two germline ends.

The chain links TRBV27 to TRBJ2-1; weak D call: TRBD2 (6 bases). CDR3 length equals 13 residues. V lost 3 bases and J 7 bases, leaving 10 bases between the germline ends. Germline assignment: CDR1 MNHEY and CDR2 SMNVEV (reference sequence). The CDR3 sequence is CASSFGSFNEQFF. The CDR3, as DNA: TGTGCCAGCAGTTTCGGGAGTTTTAATGAGCAGTTCTTC.

V and J are TRBV27 and TRBJ2-7; possible D gene TRBD2, 5 bases. The CDR3 consists of 14 residues. The V and J ends lost 4 bases and 1 base respectively, with 11 bases between them. Germline V lookup: CDR1 MNHEY, CDR2 SMNVEV (reference sequence). In DNA, the CDR3 is TGTGCCAGCAGTTGGAACGGGGAATCCTACGAGCAGTACTTC. Encoded protein: CASSWNGESYEQYF.